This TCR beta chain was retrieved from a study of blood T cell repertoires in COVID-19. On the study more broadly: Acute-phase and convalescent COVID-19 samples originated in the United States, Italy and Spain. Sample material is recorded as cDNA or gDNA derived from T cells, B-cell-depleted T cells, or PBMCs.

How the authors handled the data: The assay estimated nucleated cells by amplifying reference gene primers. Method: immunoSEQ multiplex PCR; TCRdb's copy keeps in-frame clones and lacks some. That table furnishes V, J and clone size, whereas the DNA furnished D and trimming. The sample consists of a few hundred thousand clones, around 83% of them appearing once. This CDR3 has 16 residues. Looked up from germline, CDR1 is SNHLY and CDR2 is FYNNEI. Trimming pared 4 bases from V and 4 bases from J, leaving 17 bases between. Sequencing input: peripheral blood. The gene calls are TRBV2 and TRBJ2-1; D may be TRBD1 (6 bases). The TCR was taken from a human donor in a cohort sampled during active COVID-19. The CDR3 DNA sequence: TGTGCCAGCAGTGTTTTAGGGACACAGTTATACAATGAGCAGTTCTTC. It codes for CASSVLGTQLYNEQFF.